This T cell receptor beta chain was obtained from a study of cytomegalovirus exposure and HLA in healthy donors. Across the whole study: A data release that came early held 80 million to 95 million unique TCRs from HLA-typed donors. Study-level points and caveats: The authors confirmed in vitro that a few CMV-associated chains were specific for CMV antigens. A later analysis showed TCR association rates differing by HLA locus, peaking at DRB1 and lowest at HLA-C.

The J segment lost 3 bases and the V segment lost 4 bases, leaving 3 bases of the junction unmatched. The germline CDR1 and CDR2 sequences are SGHKS and YYEKEE (reference sequence). The CDR3 is 13 amino acids. Note on this clone: Its antigen is unidentified.

The primer mix had 60 Vbeta and 13 Jbeta primers. Data came from immunoSEQ multiplex PCR; TCRdb stores just in-frame clones and leaves some out. This table holds about 140,000 clones, approximately 78% found once. What was sequenced was PBMCs. The chain has TRBV5-5 and TRBJ1-1, with TRBD1 matching over 7 bases. This TCR was sampled from a man aged 18 to 35 in good health and CMV-seropositive. The CDR3 spells CASSLGQDTEAFF. CDR3 bases: TGTGCCAGCAGCCTTGGACAGGACACTGAAGCTTTCTTT.